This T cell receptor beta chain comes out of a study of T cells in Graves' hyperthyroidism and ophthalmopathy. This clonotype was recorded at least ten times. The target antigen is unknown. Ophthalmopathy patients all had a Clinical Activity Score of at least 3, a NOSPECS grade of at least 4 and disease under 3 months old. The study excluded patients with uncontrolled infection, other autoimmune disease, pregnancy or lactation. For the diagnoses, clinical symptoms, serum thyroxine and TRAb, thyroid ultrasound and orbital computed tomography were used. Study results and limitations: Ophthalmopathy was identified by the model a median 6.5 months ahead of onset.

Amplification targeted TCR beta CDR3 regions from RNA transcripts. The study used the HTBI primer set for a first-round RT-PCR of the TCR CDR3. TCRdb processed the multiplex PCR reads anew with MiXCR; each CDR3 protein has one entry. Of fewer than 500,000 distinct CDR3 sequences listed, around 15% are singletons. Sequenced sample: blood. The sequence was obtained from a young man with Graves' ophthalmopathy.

CDR3 DNA: TGTGCCAGCAGTTGGAGACCTAGCAATCAGCCCCAGCATTTT. Its translation is CASSWRPSNQPQHF. V gene TRBV27 combines with J gene TRBJ1-5; D gene uncertain. Germline CDR1 and CDR2: MNHEY and SMNVEV (reference sequence). The ends were cut back, 4 bases at V and 0 bases at J, with 7 bases in the middle. The CDR3 extends over 14 amino acids.